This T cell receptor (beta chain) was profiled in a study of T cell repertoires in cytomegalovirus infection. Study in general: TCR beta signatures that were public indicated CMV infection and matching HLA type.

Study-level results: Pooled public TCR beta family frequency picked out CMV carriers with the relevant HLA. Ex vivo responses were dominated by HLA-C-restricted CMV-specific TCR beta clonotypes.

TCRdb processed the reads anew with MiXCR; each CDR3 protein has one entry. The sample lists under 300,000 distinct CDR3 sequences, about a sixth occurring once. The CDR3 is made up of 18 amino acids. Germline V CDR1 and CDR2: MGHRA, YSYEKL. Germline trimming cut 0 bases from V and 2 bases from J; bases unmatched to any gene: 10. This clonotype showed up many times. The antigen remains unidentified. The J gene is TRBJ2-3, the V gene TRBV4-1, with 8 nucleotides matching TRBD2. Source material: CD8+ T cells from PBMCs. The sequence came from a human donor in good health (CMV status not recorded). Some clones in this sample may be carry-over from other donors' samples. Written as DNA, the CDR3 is TGCGCCAGCAGCCAAGAGAGTGACGGACTAGCAAACACAGATACGCAGTATTTT. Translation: CASSQESDGLANTDTQYF.